This entry describes one TCR beta chain. The PCR made use of 60 Vbeta and 13 Jbeta primers. Assay: immunoSEQ multiplex PCR; the TCRdb copy retains only in-frame clones and omits some. The top ten clones hold roughly 2.3% of a sample with 280,000 or so clones, 70% to 90% of them seen once. The data originate from a study of cytomegalovirus exposure and HLA in healthy donors. The receptor was isolated from a woman aged 18-29 years in good health and CMV-seronegative. Sequencing input: PBMCs.

In DNA, the CDR3 is TGTGCCAGTAGCTTCGACAGGGCCGGGAATTCACCCCTCCACTTT. Translated, it gives CASSFDRAGNSPLHF. The chain is built from TRBV19 and TRBJ1-6; 7 nucleotides align to TRBD1. Germline CDR1 LNHDA, CDR2 SQIVND (reference sequence). The CDR3 spans 15 residues. Unmatched junction bases numbered 9, after V lost 6 bases and J lost 7 bases.